The 16 T cell receptor beta chains below come from one sample, sequenced in a study of sequential checkpoint blockade in melanoma. Sequenced by immunoSEQ multiplex PCR; TCRdb stores in-frame clones only, minus some. Of 25,000 to 35,000 clones listed, under 85% were seen once; the top ten hold about 15%. Treatment denoted: randomized to nivolumab then ipilimumab (arm A) or the reverse (arm B). Material: CD8+ T cells sorted from blood (inferred from file names), obtained from a patient given nivolumab and ipilimumab in sequence. The receptor source for this set is a human donor with melanoma.

The chain links TRBV6-5 to TRBJ2-1, with 8 bases identical to TRBD2. Germline lookup yields CDR1 MNHEY and CDR2 SVGAGI. The CDR3 extends over 15 amino acids. V dropped 4 bases and J dropped 5; count of bases not matched to a gene: 7. CDR3 coding DNA: TGTGCCAGCAGTTCCGGGGGGGGGAACAACAATGAGCAGTTCTTC. This sequence encodes CASSSGGGNNNEQFF.

The J gene is TRBJ1-6, the V gene TRBV28, with D possibly being TRBD1 (6 bases). Germline-derived CDR1 and CDR2 are MDHEN and SYDVKM. The CDR3 covers 16 residues. The V end lost 3 bases, the J end lost 3 bases, and 12 bases lay between the germline ends. The CDR3 loop is CASSFLEDSYNSPLHF. The CDR3 DNA is TGTGCCAGCAGTTTTTTGGAGGACAGCTATAATTCACCCCTCCACTTT.

J is TRBJ1-5 and V is TRBV23-1; D is ambiguous. TRBV23-1 is an open reading frame whose function is uncertain. Trimming pared 4 bases from V and 9 bases from J, leaving 13 bases between. The length of the CDR3 is 13 residues. In nucleotides, the CDR3 is TGCGCCAGCAGTCGTAAGGATGAGGGGCCCCAGCATTTT. Its protein is CASSRKDEGPQHF.

The chain links TRBV5-6 to TRBJ1-3; D remains ambiguous. V was trimmed by 0 bases and J by 4 bases, leaving 17 bases between them. The CDR3 is 17 amino acids. Germline assignment: CDR1 SGHDT and CDR2 YYEEEE. The CDR3 spells CASSLGSTEYWGNTIYF. CDR3 nucleotide sequence: TGTGCCAGCAGCTTGGGGTCTACGGAGTATTGGGGAAACACCATATATTTT.

V gene TRBV4-1 combines with J gene TRBJ2-7; a weak D match, TRBD1 (6 bases). CDR1 MGHRA and CDR2 YSYEKL come from the germline V gene. CDR3 size: 15 residues. V lost 1 base and J lost 2, with 12 bases in between. CDR3 residues: CASSQGTGTTYEQYF. The DNA for the CDR3 is TGCGCCAGCAGCCAAGGAACAGGGACAACCTACGAGCAGTACTTC.

CDR3 bases: TGTGCCAGCAGCCACCCCTTAACATGGCATGAGCAGTTCTTC. It encodes CASSHPLTWHEQFF. The chain uses TRBV9 and TRBJ2-1; D gene unclear. There are 14 residues in the CDR3. The V gene lost 4 bases and the J gene lost 8 bases, with 16 bases spanning the gap. Germline V gene lookup returns CDR1 SGDLS and CDR2 YYNGEE.

The V and J genes are TRBV27 and TRBJ1-2; weak D call: TRBD1 (6 bases). The CDR3 loop spans 13 amino acids. CDR1 and CDR2 from the germline V gene are MNHEY and SMNVEV (reference sequence). Trimming pared 3 bases from V and 8 bases from J, leaving 13 bases between. For the CDR3, the DNA is TGTGCCAGCAGTTTGGGGGCAGCTCGCGGCTACACCTTC. It specifies CASSLGAARGYTF.

The CDR3 loop is CASSTRGYDNEQFF. CDR3 nucleotides: TGTGCCAGCTCAACCAGGGGGTACGACAATGAGCAGTTCTTC. The chain carries TRBV6-5 and TRBJ2-1; 7 bases agree with TRBD1. The CDR3 is 14 residues long. V trimming: 8 bases; J trimming: 5 bases; junction bases outside the gene matches: 9. Germline V gene lookup returns CDR1 MNHEY and CDR2 SVGAGI.

The chain links TRBV27 to TRBJ2-1; 7 bases align to TRBD1. After removal of 3 bases from V and 8 bases from J, the junction contained 4 bases not matched to a gene. CDR1 and CDR2 from the germline V gene are MNHEY and SMNVEV (reference sequence). There are 13 residues in the CDR3. Written as DNA, the CDR3 is TGTGCCAGCAGTTTGACAGGGTTCGATGAGCAGTTCTTC. Translated, it gives CASSLTGFDEQFF.

The chain carries TRBV2 and TRBJ1-1, with 9 bases fitting TRBD1. The CDR3 totals 13 residues. Germline CDR1 and CDR2: SNHLY and FYNNEI. The V segment lost 7 bases and the J segment 4 bases; nucleotides outside the gene matches: 4. The DNA for the CDR3 is TGTGCCAGCAAGGAACAGGGGGCCACTGAAGCTTTCTTT. Amino acids: CASKEQGATEAFF. Supplemented by reference TRBV2 and TRBJ1-1, the full variable domain reads EPEVTQTPSHQVTQMGQEVILRCVPISNHLYFYWYRQILGQKVEFLVSFYNNEISEKSEIFDDQFSVERPDGSNFTLKIRSTKLEDSAMYFCASKEQGATEAFFGQGTRLTVV.

The J gene is TRBJ2-7, the V gene TRBV11-1, with a possible D match to TRBD1 (5 bases). The germline V gene encodes CDR1 SGHAT and CDR2 FQDESV (reference sequence). Trimming removed 3 bases from V and 1 base from J, with 10 bases in between. This CDR3 is built from 14 residues. The CDR3 sequence is CASSLVDTSYEQYF. CDR3 DNA: TGTGCCAGCAGCTTGGTGGACACATCCTACGAGCAGTACTTC.

V gene TRBV7-9 combines with J gene TRBJ1-1, with 7 bases aligning to TRBD1. V shed 5 bases and J 4 bases; nucleotides not matched to a gene: 16. Germline-derived CDR1 and CDR2 are SEHNR and FQNEAQ (reference sequence). The CDR3 length is 17 residues. CDR3 nucleotides: TGTGCCAGCAGCCAAACCTCCTACTCGACAGGGAGCACTGAAGCTTTCTTT. It translates to CASSQTSYSTGSTEAFF.

The chain is built from TRBV7-8 and TRBJ1-5; D possibly corresponds to TRBD1 (6 bases). Deletions cut 6 bases from V and 0 bases from J, with 12 bases between. This CDR3 comprises 15 residues. CDR1 and CDR2 from the germline V gene are SGHVS and FQNEAQ. CDR3 residues: CASSPQGSSNQPQHF. CDR3 bases: TGTGCCAGCAGTCCTCAGGGGAGTAGCAATCAGCCCCAGCATTTT.

The J gene is TRBJ2-7, the V gene TRBV27, with D possibly being TRBD2 (5 bases). V shed 6 bases and J shed 5 bases, with 20 bases lying between them. The CDR3 is 15 amino acids. Germline assignment: CDR1 MNHEY and CDR2 SMNVEV (reference sequence). The CDR3 here is CASSKRGLTGNEQYF. CDR3 DNA: TGTGCCAGCAGCAAAAGAGGGCTCACGGGGAACGAGCAGTACTTC.

The V gene is TRBV7-9, the J gene TRBJ2-7; 11 bases match TRBD1. V gave up 6 bases and J gave up 2 bases; unmatched junction bases: 6. Germline CDR1 is SEHNR and CDR2 is FQNEAQ (reference sequence). The CDR3 is made up of 15 amino acids. The CDR3 region is CASRSGQGGTYEQYF. The DNA for the CDR3 is TGTGCCAGCAGATCGGGACAGGGGGGGACCTACGAGCAGTACTTC.

The chain carries TRBV30 and TRBJ2-5, with TRBD2 matching over 9 bases. This CDR3 spans 15 amino acids. Germline lookup yields CDR1 GTSNPN and CDR2 SVGIG (reference sequence). V lost 0 bases, J lost 5 bases, and 7 bases stayed unmatched. The CDR3 DNA sequence: TGTGCCTGGAGTGTACGCGGGAGGGCCTATGAGACCCAGTACTTC. Amino acids: CAWSVRGRAYETQYF.